The 32 T cell receptor beta chains in this list originate from one sample, sequenced in a study of cytomegalovirus exposure and HLA in healthy donors. The PCR had 60 Vbeta and 13 Jbeta primers. TCRdb's copy holds only in-frame clones and misses some; the assay was immunoSEQ multiplex PCR. The repertoire holds around 200,000 clones, with just under 85% as singletons. The sample taken for sequencing was PBMCs. These TCRs come from a woman aged 40 to 50 in good health and CMV-seronegative.

The chain is built from TRBV5-6 and TRBJ1-5; 9 positions match TRBD1. Germline loops: CDR1 SGHDT, CDR2 YYEEEE. This CDR3 has 15 residues. Unmatched junction bases numbered 4, after V lost 4 bases and J lost 2 bases. The CDR3 sequence is CASSRTGEGNQPQHF. The CDR3 DNA reads TGTGCCAGCAGCCGGACAGGGGAGGGCAATCAGCCCCAGCATTTT.

There are a few counts of this clone. The chain uses TRBV4-1 and TRBJ2-2, with 7 bases fitting TRBD2. CDR3 size: 12 residues. The J segment lost 11 bases and the V segment lost 3 bases, leaving 3 bases of the junction unmatched. Germline CDR1 is MGHRA and CDR2 is YSYEKL. The CDR3 coding sequence is TGCGCCAGCAGCCATCAGACTAGCGAGCTGTTTTTT. Translated, it gives CASSHQTSELFF.

The chain carries TRBV6-5 and TRBJ1-5; D not resolved. The CDR3 is made up of 13 amino acids. Per germline, CDR1 MNHEY and CDR2 SVGAGI. V gave up 7 bases and J gave up 6 bases, with 13 bases separating them. The CDR3 DNA reads TGTGCCAGCACCTCACTTTCCGGTCAGCCCCAGCATTTT. Protein: CASTSLSGQPQHF.

The CDR3: CASSLDTRFSGGNTGELFF. The CDR3 nucleotides read TGCGCCAGCAGCTTGGACACGCGTTTTAGCGGGGGAAACACCGGGGAGCTGTTTTTT. This chain connects TRBV5-1 to TRBJ2-2, with TRBD2 matching 9 bases. The germline CDR1 and CDR2 sequences are SGHRS and YFSETQ. The CDR3 spans 19 residues. The V segment lost 0 bases and the J segment 2 bases; nucleotides outside the gene matches: 11.

The DNA of the CDR3 is TGTGCCACCAGCAGCCCGTCCAATTCACCCCTCCACTTT. The encoded protein is CATSSPSNSPLHF. The V call is TRBV15, the J call TRBJ1-6; D is unclear. The V gene lost 3 bases and the J gene lost 7 bases, with 7 bases spanning the gap. The germline V gene encodes CDR1 LNHNV and CDR2 YYDKDF (reference sequence). The CDR3 is 13 amino acids.

V gene TRBV5-4 combines with J gene TRBJ1-2; tentative D call: TRBD1 (5 bases). With 4 bases removed from V and 6 bases from J, the gap between germline ends came to 16 bases. CDR1 is SGHNT, CDR2 YYREEE, per germline (reference sequence). There are 14 residues in the CDR3. CDR3 residues: CASSPFRVVDGYTF. CDR3 sequence (DNA): TGTGCCAGCAGCCCGTTCAGGGTGGTAGATGGCTACACCTTC. Full variable domain (remainder filled in from reference TRBV5-4 and TRBJ1-2): ETGVTQSPTHLIKTRGQQVTLRCSSQSGHNTVSWYQQALGQGPQFIFQYYREEENGRGNFPPRFSGLQFPNYSSELNVNALELDDSALYLCASSPFRVVDGYTFGSGTRLTVV.

This chain uses TRBV7-2 with TRBJ1-2; 9 nucleotides align to TRBD1. The CDR3 has 16 amino acids. The germline V gene has CDR1 SGHTA and CDR2 FQGNSA. The junction had 7 bases not matched to a gene; V was cut back by 4 bases and J by 1 base. CDR3 coding DNA: TGTGCCAGCAGCTCCCTGGACAGGGGTCTTAACTATGGCTACACCTTC. Translated, it gives CASSSLDRGLNYGYTF.

V and J are TRBV28 and TRBJ2-3; 7 positions agree with TRBD1. CDR1 is MDHEN and CDR2 is SYDVKM in the germline V gene. After removal of 4 bases from V and 4 bases from J, the junction contained 11 bases not matched to a gene. This CDR3 is 16 amino acids long. DNA for the CDR3: TGTGCCAGCAGTTCCCCGGGGACAGTCTCCTCAGATACGCAGTATTTT. It yields the protein CASSSPGTVSSDTQYF.

J is TRBJ2-7 and V is TRBV2; 8 bases fit TRBD1. Germline lookup yields CDR1 SNHLY and CDR2 FYNNEI. The ends lost 6 bases at V and 5 bases at J; junction bases unmatched: 12. This CDR3 is built from 15 residues. CDR3 amino acids: CASRGTGGAANEQYF. The CDR3 DNA follows: TGTGCCAGCAGGGGAACAGGGGGAGCAGCCAACGAGCAGTACTTC.

As regards this clone: The same CDR3 is also encoded by other DNA sequences in this sample. The chain recombines TRBV29-1 with TRBJ1-4, with TRBD1 matching 10 bases. CDR3 size: 12 residues. CDR1 is SQVTM, CDR2 ANQGSEA, per germline. J lost 7 bases, V lost 6 bases, and 2 bases had no gene match. The CDR3 here is CSVGQGTEKLFF. DNA for the CDR3: TGCAGCGTGGGACAGGGGACTGAAAAACTGTTTTTT.

This chain connects TRBV18 to TRBJ1-3, with TRBD1 matching over 7 bases. CDR3 length: 15 residues. Germline trimming cut 3 bases from V and 7 bases from J; bases unmatched to any gene: 9. Germline loops: CDR1 KGHSH, CDR2 LQKENI. The CDR3 sequence: CASSPYMGQLNTIYF. The DNA of the CDR3 is TGTGCCAGCTCACCCTATATGGGACAGTTGAACACCATATATTTT. The full variable domain, completed using reference TRBV18 and TRBJ1-3, is NAGVMQNPRHLVRRRGQEARLRCSPMKGHSHVYWYRQLPEEGLKFMVYLQKENIIDESGMPKERFSAEFPKEGPSILRIQQVVRGDSAAYFCASSPYMGQLNTIYFGEGSWLTVV.

V gene TRBV5-1 combines with J gene TRBJ2-7; TRBD1 matches at 9 bases. Looked up from germline, CDR1 is SGHRS and CDR2 is YFSETQ. Losses at the gene ends were 4 bases for V and 5 bases for J; bases not matched to a gene: 10. This CDR3 is built from 15 residues. CDR3: CASSTGQGINDEQYF. CDR3 coding DNA: TGCGCCAGCAGCACGGGACAGGGAATCAACGACGAGCAGTACTTC.

The rearrangement links TRBV6-6 to TRBJ1-5; D call uncertain. There are 16 residues in the CDR3. Germline lookup yields CDR1 MNHNY and CDR2 SVGAGI (reference sequence). The V and J ends lost 2 bases and 4 bases respectively, with 15 bases between them. In DNA, the CDR3 is TGTGCCAGCAGTTACGCCTGGCCCCCGCCTAATCAGCCCCAGCATTTT. This translates into CASSYAWPPPNQPQHF.

This clone was recorded a few times. The chain is built from TRBV2 and TRBJ2-7; 7 nucleotides match TRBD2. The CDR3 loop spans 14 amino acids. Germline CDR1 SNHLY, CDR2 FYNNEI. V lost 6 bases and J lost 0; bases outside the gene matches: 5. The CDR3: CASSARTSSYEQYF. The CDR3 coding sequence is TGTGCCAGCAGCGCCAGGACTAGCTCCTACGAGCAGTACTTC.

The chain employs TRBV11-2 and TRBJ1-2, with D maybe TRBD1 (6 bases). Trimming removed 1 base from V and 0 bases from J, with 15 bases in between. CDR1 SGHAT and CDR2 FQNNGV come from the germline V gene. The CDR3 totals 17 residues. The CDR3: CASSLAASGAANYGYTF. The CDR3 DNA reads TGTGCCAGCAGCTTAGCGGCTTCAGGGGCGGCTAACTATGGCTACACCTTC.

V is TRBV5-1 and J is TRBJ1-5; perhaps TRBD1 as D (5 bases). This CDR3 spans 14 amino acids. Trimming took 2 bases from V and 5 from J, leaving 11 bases between them. Germline assignment: CDR1 SGHRS and CDR2 YFSETQ. CDR3 sequence reads: CASSFGGADQPQHF. The DNA of the CDR3 is TGCGCCAGCAGCTTCGGAGGGGCGGATCAGCCCCAGCATTTT.

The chain combines TRBV7-2 with TRBJ2-5; TRBD1 is a possible D gene (5 bases). This CDR3 comprises 15 residues. Trimming left V 3 bases short and J 5 bases short, with 16 bases between. The germline V gene has CDR1 SGHTA and CDR2 FQGNSA. In nucleotides, the CDR3 is TGTGCCAGCAGCTTTGGTCAGGGTACGTCGGAGACCCAGTACTTC. It yields the protein CASSFGQGTSETQYF.

In DNA, the CDR3 is TGCGCCAGCAGCCAGGACGGGACAGTCTATCAGCCCCAGCATTTT. This sequence encodes CASSQDGTVYQPQHF. The chain joins TRBV4-1 to TRBJ1-5; TRBD1 agrees at 7 bases. The CDR3 runs to 15 residues. The junction had 7 bases not matched to a gene; V was cut back by 3 bases and J by 5 bases. Germline values: CDR1 MGHRA, CDR2 YSYEKL.

This sequence joins TRBV18 and TRBJ1-6, with 8 nucleotides matching TRBD1. From germline, CDR1 is KGHSH and CDR2 LQKENI. After removal of 2 bases from V and 7 bases from J, the junction contained 7 bases not matched to a gene. This CDR3 is 16 amino acids long. The DNA of the CDR3 is TGTGCCAGCTCACCATCAGCGGGACAGGACAATTCACCCCTCCACTTT. Encoded protein: CASSPSAGQDNSPLHF.

The chain uses TRBV27 and TRBJ2-1, with TRBD2 as a possible D gene (5 bases). This CDR3 is built from 15 residues. The germline V gene encodes CDR1 MNHEY and CDR2 SMNVEV (reference sequence). V lost 7 bases, J lost 6 bases, and 19 bases lay in between. CDR3 sequence (DNA): TGTGCCAGCAAGGACTCTATCGGGATGGGCAATGAGCAGTTCTTC. Translation: CASKDSIGMGNEQFF.

This clone was found once. This chain joins TRBV25-1 and TRBJ2-1, with TRBD1 identical over 8 bases. Germline loops: CDR1 MGHDK, CDR2 SYGVNS. CDR3 length: 17 amino acids. Trimming removed 3 bases from V and 4 bases from J; junction bases left unmatched: 11. The CDR3 nucleotides read TGTGCCAGCAGTGATCTAGTCGGGACAGGAGCATACAATGAGCAGTTCTTC. The encoded protein is CASSDLVGTGAYNEQFF.

This chain connects TRBV6-5 to TRBJ1-5, with D maybe TRBD1 (5 bases). There are 13 residues in the CDR3. From germline, CDR1 is MNHEY and CDR2 SVGAGI. With 6 bases removed from V and 7 bases from J, the gap between germline ends came to 13 bases. For the CDR3, the DNA is TGTGCCAGCAGACACAACGGGGGACAGCCCCAGCATTTT. This gives the protein CASRHNGGQPQHF.

The chain combines TRBV28 with TRBJ1-2; D is perhaps TRBD1 (6 bases). CDR1 is MDHEN and CDR2 is SYDVKM in the germline V gene. The V gene lost 3 bases and the J gene lost 2 bases, with 13 bases spanning the gap. This CDR3 region has 15 residues. The DNA for the CDR3 is TGTGCCAGCAGTTTTCCCCGGGGACAAAACTATGGCTACACCTTC. Amino acid sequence: CASSFPRGQNYGYTF.

CDR3 in amino acids: CATSRGRQINSNQPQHF. DNA of the CDR3: TGTGCCACCAGCAGAGGGCGACAGATTAATAGCAATCAGCCCCAGCATTTT. The chain links TRBV15 to TRBJ1-5, with TRBD1 as a possible D gene (5 bases). Trimming took 1 base from V and 0 from J, leaving 13 bases between them. Germline values: CDR1 LNHNV, CDR2 YYDKDF (reference sequence). The CDR3 is 17 amino acids.

The gene calls are TRBV29-1 and TRBJ1-1; TRBD1 agrees at 9 bases. This CDR3 is built from 14 residues. Germline CDR1 and CDR2: SQVTM and ANQGSEA. Trimming removed 7 bases from V and 1 base from J; junction bases left unmatched: 7. The CDR3 region is CSALKQGANTEAFF. CDR3 nucleotide sequence: TGCAGCGCCCTTAAACAGGGGGCGAACACTGAAGCTTTCTTT.

This clone appeared a single time. The CDR3 DNA reads as TGTGCCAGCAGCTTCCGGAGGGCGCGGAACACTGAAGCTTTCTTT. Translated: CASSFRRARNTEAFF. The rearrangement uses TRBV7-2 and TRBJ1-1; D is ambiguous. This CDR3 comprises 15 residues. V was clipped by 3 bases and J by 1 base, with 12 bases between them. Germline V gene lookup returns CDR1 SGHTA and CDR2 FQGNSA.

The chain links TRBV28 to TRBJ1-1; 7 nucleotides agree with TRBD1. Germline values: CDR1 MDHEN, CDR2 SYDVKM. This CDR3 comprises 15 residues. Trimming removed 6 bases from V and 9 bases from J; junction bases left unmatched: 16. The CDR3 loop is CASSSTGTDRFQAFF. DNA of the CDR3: TGTGCCAGCAGCTCTACGGGGACAGATCGGTTCCAAGCTTTCTTT.

V and J are TRBV11-3 and TRBJ1-6; possible D gene TRBD1, 6 bases. The ends were cut back, 4 bases at V and 5 bases at J, with 9 bases in the middle. CDR1 is SGHNT, CDR2 YENEEA, per germline. The CDR3 spans 14 residues. The CDR3 nucleotides read TGTGCCAGCAGCTCGGGACAAAATAATTCACCCCTCCACTTT. It yields the protein CASSSGQNNSPLHF. Full variable domain (outside the CDR3, taken from reference TRBV11-3 and TRBJ1-6): EAGVVQSPRYKIIEKKQPVAFWCNPISGHNTLYWYLQNLGQGPELLIRYENEEAVDDSQLPKDRFSAERLKGVDSTLKIQPAELGDSAVYLCASSSGQNNSPLHFGNGTRLTVT.

V usage is TRBV27 and J usage is TRBJ1-1; D call uncertain. The CDR3 is made up of 12 amino acids. The V end lost 5 bases, the J end lost 4 bases, and 8 bases lay between the germline ends. Germline-derived CDR1 and CDR2 are MNHEY and SMNVEV (reference sequence). The CDR3 bases are TGTGCCAGCAGTACTTACAGCACTGAAGCTTTCTTT. It yields the protein CASSTYSTEAFF.

The J gene is TRBJ2-5, the V gene TRBV6-6, with 10 bases fitting TRBD2. Germline trimming cut 0 bases from V and 5 bases from J; bases unmatched to any gene: 3. Per the germline V gene, CDR1 is MNHNY and CDR2 is SVGAGI (reference sequence). This CDR3 has 15 amino acids. CDR3 amino acids: CASSYSAGGLETQYF. The CDR3, as DNA: TGTGCCAGCAGTTACTCAGCGGGGGGGCTTGAGACCCAGTACTTC.

The V and J genes are TRBV7-9 and TRBJ1-4; D possibly corresponds to TRBD1 (6 bases). CDR1 SEHNR and CDR2 FQNEAQ come from the germline V gene (reference sequence). Trimming shortened V by 5 bases and J by 1 base, and 11 bases separated the two germline ends. CDR3 size: 15 residues. This chain's CDR3 is CASSAYRVTNEKLFF. The CDR3 nucleotides read TGTGCCAGCAGCGCCTACAGGGTAACTAATGAAAAACTGTTTTTT. The whole variable domain, filled in from reference TRBV7-9 and TRBJ1-4, reads DTGVSQNPRHKITKRGQNVTFRCDPISEHNRLYWYRQTLGQGPEFLTYFQNEAQLEKSRLLSDRFSAERPKGSFSTLEIQRTEQGDSAMYLCASSAYRVTNEKLFFGSGTQLSVL.

The rearrangement uses TRBV7-8 and TRBJ2-5; D is uncertain. The V gene's germline CDR1 is SGHVS and CDR2 FQNEAQ. V was cut by 4 bases and J by 5 bases, with 8 bases left in between. There are 12 residues in the CDR3. CDR3: CASSSAGETQYF. For the CDR3, the DNA is TGTGCCAGCAGCTCCGCCGGGGAGACCCAGTACTTC.